This TCR beta chain was sequenced for a study of beta chain features in type 1 diabetes. cDNA synthesis used the whole RNA isolate, giving expressed TCRB sequences. Read counts averaged approximately 3.5 million for samples of naive, central memory and regulatory T cells. Generated by immunoSEQ multiplex PCR, the TCRdb table keeps only in-frame clones and is missing some. The table includes roughly 300,000 clones, approximately 10% detected once. This clone was counted at least ten times. Its antigen is unidentified. Study outcomes and limitations: Type 1 diabetes patients had TCRB CDR3s that were shorter (moderately but significantly so) in all four CD4+ subsets. Reduced insertions and increased deletions marked VDJ junctions in type 1 diabetes patients.

The receptor was isolated from a man aged 30 to 45 with type 1 diabetes. Sequenced sample: central memory CD4+ T cells from blood.

The CDR3 DNA reads TGTGCCAGCAGTGTCTCCGGACTAGGCTACGAGCAGTACTTC. Translating it yields CASSVSGLGYEQYF. The V call is TRBV6-6, the J call TRBJ2-7; TRBD2 matches at 7 bases. Germline CDR1 reads MNHNY; CDR2 reads SVGAGI (reference sequence). This CDR3 spans 14 amino acids. With 5 bases clipped from V and 3 bases from J, the junction kept 7 bases outside the gene matches.